A single sample is the source of the 24 T cell receptor beta chains below, sequenced in a study of T cells in Graves' hyperthyroidism and ophthalmopathy. From RNA transcripts, TCR beta CDR3 regions were amplified. Primed by the HTBI set, a first-round RT-PCR was run on the TCR CDR3. TCRdb processed the multiplex PCR reads anew with MiXCR; each CDR3 protein has one entry. The sample holds approximately 330,000 distinct CDR3 sequences; approximately 15% are singletons and the top ten take 34%. The sample consisted of blood. These receptors originate from a woman aged 35 to 49 with Graves' ophthalmopathy.

Ten or more counts support this clonotype. The chain couples TRBV20-1 to TRBJ2-7; perhaps TRBD2 as D (5 bases). Germline CDR1 is DFQATT and CDR2 is SNEGSKA (reference sequence). Trimming stripped 3 bases from V and 3 bases from J, with 15 bases between. The CDR3 contains 14 residues. The CDR3 sequence: CSASEGWMLYEQYF. The CDR3 DNA reads TGCAGTGCTAGCGAGGGTTGGATGCTCTACGAGCAGTACTTC.

This clonotype came up a few times. V is TRBV18 and J is TRBJ2-1; 11 bases agree with TRBD2. The CDR3 covers 15 residues. With V trimmed by 4 bases and J by 6 bases, 5 bases remained unmatched. Per the germline V gene, CDR1 is KGHSH and CDR2 is LQKENI. In nucleotides, the CDR3 is TGTGCCAGCTCACGCACTAGCGGGAGCGGCAATGAGCAGTTCTTC. It translates to CASSRTSGSGNEQFF. The complete variable domain, with remaining parts taken from reference TRBV18 and TRBJ2-1, reads NAGVMQNPRHLVRRRGQEARLRCSPMKGHSHVYWYRQLPEEGLKFMVYLQKENIIDESGMPKERFSAEFPKEGPSILRIQQVVRGDSAAYFCASSRTSGSGNEQFFGPGTRLTVL.

The sample holds many counts of this clonotype. The chain carries TRBV2 and TRBJ1-5; D gene unclear. The CDR3 is made up of 15 amino acids. Germline CDR1 reads SNHLY; CDR2 reads FYNNEI. V dropped 6 bases and J dropped 3 bases, with 15 bases sitting between them. CDR3: CASRPLRGNNQPQHF. The DNA of the CDR3 is TGTGCCAGCAGACCTCTTAGAGGGAACAATCAGCCCCAGCATTTT.

This clonotype was detected many times. The chain couples TRBV6-1 to TRBJ2-1; a possible D gene is TRBD1 (5 bases). Germline V lookup: CDR1 MNHNS, CDR2 SASEGT. This CDR3 spans 14 amino acids. V shed 5 bases and J shed 4 bases, with 12 bases lying between them. CDR3: CASSSGIQYNEQFF. CDR3 nucleotides: TGTGCCAGCAGTTCAGGGATTCAGTACAATGAGCAGTTCTTC.

The chain couples TRBV6-1 to TRBJ2-7; the D is unclear. Germline CDR1 MNHNS, CDR2 SASEGT. The CDR3 runs to 11 residues. The V end lost 3 bases, the J end lost 8 bases, and 8 bases lay between the germline ends. The CDR3 bases are TGTGCCAGCAGTGATTTTATACAGCAGTACTTC. As protein: CASSDFIQQYF.

This clonotype was counted ten times or more. The V call is TRBV20-1, the J call TRBJ2-5, with D possibly TRBD1 on 6 matching bases. V was cut by 3 bases and J by 5 bases, with 19 bases left in between. CDR1 and CDR2 from the germline V gene are DFQATT and SNEGSKA (reference sequence). This CDR3 spans 15 amino acids. This chain's CDR3 is CSASQGLGLDETQYF. In DNA form, the CDR3 reads TGCAGTGCTAGCCAGGGGCTGGGGTTGGACGAGACCCAGTACTTC.

Many counts were recorded for this clonotype. The rearrangement links TRBV2 to TRBJ2-3; a possible D gene is TRBD1 (5 bases). Trimming removed 7 bases from V and 2 bases from J, with 13 bases in between. Germline values: CDR1 SNHLY, CDR2 FYNNEI. The CDR3 length is 14 residues. This CDR3 is CASTLQEYTDTQYF. The DNA for the CDR3 is TGTGCCAGCACCTTACAGGAATACACAGATACGCAGTATTTT. The variable domain in full, completed from reference TRBV2 and TRBJ2-3, reads EPEVTQTPSHQVTQMGQEVILRCVPISNHLYFYWYRQILGQKVEFLVSFYNNEISEKSEIFDDQFSVERPDGSNFTLKIRSTKLEDSAMYFCASTLQEYTDTQYFGPGTRLTVL.

As to this clonotype: A read error may explain this, as a much larger clone is one base away. The CDR3 sequence: CASSLTWVASSTDTQYF. CDR3 DNA: TGTGCCAGCAGCTTAACGTGGGTAGCTTCGAGCACAGATACGCAGTATTTT. The chain carries TRBV11-2 and TRBJ2-3, with unresolved D. CDR3 length: 17 residues. V shed 2 bases and J shed 0 bases, with 15 bases lying between them. Germline CDR1 SGHAT, CDR2 FQNNGV.

In this sample, this clonotype turned up a few times. J is TRBJ2-2 and V is TRBV15, with 8 bases that match TRBD1. This CDR3 has 16 residues. Trimming removed 4 bases from V and 2 bases from J; junction bases left unmatched: 6. CDR1 is LNHNV and CDR2 is YYDKDF in the germline V gene (reference sequence). The CDR3 is CATSTWDRRNTGELFF. Here the CDR3 DNA reads TGTGCCACCAGCACCTGGGACAGGAGAAACACCGGGGAGCTGTTTTTT.

About this clonotype: The junction differs from germline at one of its ends, possibly a read error. The J gene is TRBJ1-2, the V gene TRBV20-1, with D uncertain. This CDR3 has 14 amino acids. CDR1 and CDR2 from the germline V gene are DFQATT and SNEGSKA (reference sequence). DNA for the CDR3: TGCAGTGCTAGTCTCGGAGGGCCTGGCTATAGCTACACCTTC. Translation: CSASLGGPGYSYTF.

Only a few counts were recorded for this clonotype. This chain connects TRBV18 to TRBJ2-3; TRBD2 agrees at 8 bases. This CDR3 has 16 residues. Germline V gene lookup returns CDR1 KGHSH and CDR2 LQKENI. The ends lost 3 bases at V and 2 bases at J; junction bases unmatched: 7. CDR3 in amino acids: CASSPMASGLTDTQYF. Written as DNA, the CDR3 is TGTGCCAGCTCACCGATGGCTAGCGGGCTCACAGATACGCAGTATTTT.

The chain links TRBV30 to TRBJ1-1, with a weak D call TRBD1 (6 bases). Per the germline V gene, CDR1 is GTSNPN and CDR2 is SVGIG (reference sequence). Between the trimmed V and J ends, which lost 0 bases and 1 base, there was a span of 12 bases. The CDR3 covers 15 residues. CDR3 protein: CAWSVIGGPNTEAFF. Written as DNA, the CDR3 is TGTGCCTGGAGTGTAATCGGGGGGCCGAACACTGAAGCTTTCTTT. The full variable domain, completed using reference TRBV30 and TRBJ1-1, is SQTIHQWPATLVQPVGSPLSLECTVEGTSNPNLYWYRQAAGRGLQLLFYSVGIGQISSEVPQNLSASRPQDRQFILSSKKLLLSDSGFYLCAWSVIGGPNTEAFFGQGTRLTVV.

V is TRBV18 and J is TRBJ2-3, with TRBD1 matching over 8 bases. V was pared by 6 bases and J by 1 base, with 6 bases of the junction left unmatched. Germline-derived CDR1 and CDR2 are KGHSH and LQKENI. The CDR3 extends over 15 amino acids. The CDR3 loop reads CASSQGGQGTDTQYF. The CDR3 DNA sequence: TGTGCCAGCTCGCAGGGGGGACAGGGCACAGATACGCAGTATTTT.

This clonotype was recorded at least ten times. The chain recombines TRBV30 with TRBJ1-4, with D perhaps matching TRBD1 (5 bases). The CDR3 sequence is 14 residues long. V gave up 5 bases and J gave up 8 bases, with 18 bases separating them. Germline V gives CDR1 GTSNPN, CDR2 SVGIG (reference sequence). CDR3 nucleotides: TGTGCCTGGCTGGGACGGCTCCCGAGAGAAAAACTGTTTTTT. Translation gives CAWLGRLPREKLFF.

This clonotype appeared many times. The chain carries TRBV6-1 and TRBJ2-5; D not certain. Germline lookup yields CDR1 MNHNS and CDR2 SASEGT. Trimming cost V 4 bases and J 1 base, with 16 bases left between them. The CDR3 extends over 16 amino acids. The CDR3 protein is CASSAWAWGSQETQYF. As DNA, the CDR3 is TGTGCCAGCAGTGCGTGGGCCTGGGGATCCCAAGAGACCCAGTACTTC.

This clonotype has at least ten counts. The chain employs TRBV29-1 and TRBJ2-7, with a weak D call TRBD2 (5 bases). Germline CDR1 and CDR2: SQVTM and ANQGSEA. The CDR3 loop spans 12 amino acids. Trimming stripped 0 bases from V and 6 bases from J, with 9 bases between. CDR3 sequence (DNA): TGCAGCGTTGAAGATGTCAGCGGCGAGCAGTACTTC. This encodes CSVEDVSGEQYF.

V is TRBV20-1 and J is TRBJ2-3; 15 bases agree with TRBD2. The CDR3 is made up of 15 amino acids. Germline CDR1 is DFQATT and CDR2 is SNEGSKA (reference sequence). V gave up 3 bases and J gave up 9 bases; unmatched junction bases: 7. The CDR3 loop is CSASPGLAGGGTQYF. The CDR3 DNA reads as TGCAGTGCTAGTCCGGGACTAGCGGGAGGAGGGACGCAGTATTTT.

This clonotype was seen at least ten times. The rearrangement links TRBV6-1 to TRBJ2-3; 13 positions match TRBD2. Trimming removed 10 bases from V and 1 base from J; junction bases left unmatched: 5. CDR1 MNHNS and CDR2 SASEGT come from the germline V gene. The CDR3 extends over 15 amino acids. CDR3 nucleotides: TGTGCCATCTCAGGACTAGCGGGAGGCACAGATACGCAGTATTTT. Residues: CAISGLAGGTDTQYF.

Only a few counts were recorded for this clonotype. This chain joins TRBV7-2 and TRBJ1-1, with D maybe TRBD1 (6 bases). Germline CDR1 and CDR2: SGHTA and FQGNSA. V gave up 3 bases and J gave up 4 bases, with 12 bases separating them. There are 14 residues in the CDR3. The CDR3 nucleotides are TGTGCCAGCAGCTTTGGGGGCGCGGTCACTGAAGCTTTCTTT. Protein product: CASSFGGAVTEAFF.

The sample holds many counts of this clonotype. The chain carries TRBV5-8 and TRBJ2-1; tentatively, D is TRBD2 (6 bases). Trimming left V 2 bases short and J 8 bases short, with 14 bases between. The germline CDR1 and CDR2 sequences are SGHTS and YDEGEE. The CDR3 is made up of 14 amino acids. The CDR3 loop reads CASSLVIRGYEQFF. The CDR3 coding sequence is TGTGCCAGCAGCTTAGTCATTCGGGGGTATGAGCAGTTCTTC.

This clonotype occurred many times. The chain couples TRBV28 to TRBJ1-5; 7 bases fit TRBD1. The germline V gene has CDR1 MDHEN and CDR2 SYDVKM. The CDR3 consists of 14 residues. V trimming: 9 bases; J trimming: 1 base; junction bases outside the gene matches: 6. The CDR3 region is CASKGAGSNQPQHF. The CDR3 DNA reads TGTGCCAGTAAGGGGGCAGGGAGCAATCAGCCCCAGCATTTT.

This clonotype was observed many times. The chain links TRBV27 to TRBJ2-7; TRBD1 might be the D (6 bases). CDR3 size: 16 residues. Germline assignment: CDR1 MNHEY and CDR2 SMNVEV (reference sequence). V was cut by 4 bases and J by 7 bases, with 23 bases left in between. CDR3 nucleotides: TGTGCCAGCAGTTCGCGACTGACAGGAGCCGTACGGGAGCAGTACTTC. Protein product: CASSSRLTGAVREQYF.

The rearrangement uses TRBV6-1 and TRBJ1-1; tentative D call: TRBD1 (6 bases). Germline CDR1 is MNHNS and CDR2 is SASEGT. The CDR3 runs to 12 residues. Trimming took off 7 bases at V and 5 bases at J, with 11 bases between the two ends. CDR3 residues: CASIRGGTEAFF. The CDR3 nucleotides read TGTGCCAGCATTAGGGGGGGGACTGAAGCTTTCTTT.

The chain couples TRBV6-1 to TRBJ1-4; the match to TRBD1 covers 8 bases. Germline values: CDR1 MNHNS, CDR2 SASEGT. V was clipped by 2 bases and J by 7 bases; unmatched bases: 9. The CDR3 covers 16 residues. CDR3 region: CASSEMSGQGFEKLFF. The CDR3 region has the DNA TGTGCCAGCAGTGAAATGTCCGGACAGGGTTTTGAAAAACTGTTTTTT.